This T cell receptor beta chain was observed in a study of shared clonotypes between healthy human individuals. The authors ran the assay at deep level. Profiling relied on immunoSEQ multiplex PCR, and the TCRdb table lists in-frame clones only, not all of them. The sample consists of about 1 million clones, roughly 75% of them appearing once. This CDR3 region has 17 residues. With 3 bases clipped from V and 2 bases from J, the junction kept 8 bases outside the gene matches. In germline, CDR1 is SGHRS, CDR2 YFSETQ. Those who donated were healthy HIV-negative adults, with no recent acute infections or vaccinations reported. Turning to this clone: Its antigen remains unidentified.

Study-level points and caveats: The researchers took only blood, and tissue repertoires probably look different.

The source is a young man in good health. The sequencing sample was made of memory CD4+ T cells sorted from blood. Stated subset: CD45RA-negative fraction. The J gene is TRBJ2-2, the V gene TRBV5-1; 9 bases are shared with TRBD2. This CDR3 reads CASSWGSSGANTGELFF. Written as DNA, the CDR3 is TGCGCCAGCAGCTGGGGGTCTAGCGGGGCCAACACCGGGGAGCTGTTTTTT.